Listed below are T cell receptor beta chains from one sample, sequenced in a study of OX40 agonist ivuxolimab in advanced cancers. Some clones are missing from TCRdb's copy, which holds only in-frame ones; the method was immunoSEQ multiplex PCR. Of 60,000 to 70,000 clones listed, 80% to 85% are singletons. The sample in question was CD4+ or CD8+ T cells sorted from blood, obtained in a trial of the OX40 agonist ivuxolimab. These receptors were taken from an adult with an advanced solid tumor such as melanoma, head and neck, liver or kidney cancer. CDR3s include the opening cysteine and the closing phenylalanine or tryptophan. D genes are given only for firm matches. The size entry is marked missing in some rows and otherwise reads once, few, many or a size class.

V	J	size	D	CDR3	DNA
TRBV6-1	TRBJ1-4	-	-	CASKGDATNEKLFF	TGTGCCAGCAAAGGGGATGCAACTAATGAAAAACTGTTTTTT
TRBV5-1	TRBJ2-1	-	TRBD2	CASSLLANRRTSGSWGHEQFF	TGCGCCAGCAGCCTTTTGGCAAACCGCAGGACTAGCGGGAGCTGGGGGCATGAGCAGTTCTTC
TRBV6-6	TRBJ2-1	-	TRBD1	CASSYSITGVNEQFF	TGTGCCAGCAGTTACTCGATAACAGGGGTAAATGAGCAGTTCTTC
TRBV27	TRBJ2-5	-	-	CASSLWGLKETQYF	TGTGCCAGCAGTTTATGGGGCCTAAAAGAGACCCAGTACTTC
TRBV18	TRBJ2-7	-	TRBD2	CASSPPGGSPHEQYF	TGTGCCAGCTCACCACCGGGCGGGAGCCCCCACGAGCAGTACTTC
TRBV30	TRBJ2-7	once	TRBD2	CAWGLAGRTYEQYF	TGTGCCTGGGGACTAGCGGGACGGACCTACGAGCAGTACTTC
TRBV7-3	TRBJ2-3	-	TRBD2	CASSSSPSGGKAF	TGTGCCAGCAGCTCATCCCCTAGCGGGGGGAAGGCTTTT
TRBV19	TRBJ2-7	-	TRBD2	CAGSGTSGIGEQYF	TGTGCCGGTAGTGGGACTAGCGGGATTGGGGAGCAGTACTTC
TRBV28	TRBJ2-3	-	-	CASTGSPTDTQYF	TGTGCCAGCACAGGGTCCCCCACAGATACGCAGTATTTT
TRBV21-1	TRBJ2-7	-	-	CASSKALGGPSSYEQYF	TGTGCCAGCAGCAAAGCCCTAGGGGGCCCGAGCTCCTACGAGCAGTACTTC